This T cell receptor (beta chain) was observed in a study of T-cell reconstitution after alpha-beta-depleted transplantation in children (TCRdb year 2016). Context from the whole study: Using TCR repertoire profiling, the study quantitatively followed how T-cell immune reconstitution unfolded in children after TCRalphabeta/CD19-depleted allogeneic hematopoietic cell transplantation. Here is what the overall study found, with its caveats: In some patients, the high TCRbeta diversity seen at day 60 was put down to recipient T cells and intrathymic progenitors that had survived conditioning. The frequencies of hyperexpanded clones fell over the following months, and after one year, T-cell counts and TCRbeta diversity were mostly attributed to newly produced T cells. The apparently early recovery of alphabetaT-cell counts about two months after transplant reportedly depended on only several hundred rapidly expanded clones that came from non-depleted graft cells.

This specimen's treatment or condition label, interpreted: allogeneic hematopoietic cell transplantation with graft depleted of TCRalphabeta T cells and CD19 B cells. Transplant recipients were children who received TCRalphabeta/CD19-depleted allogeneic hematopoietic cell grafts. A remark on this clonotype: Its antigen has not been determined. No base quality information exists; no much larger clone differs at one position.

Libraries were prepared through PCR. Sequencing used an Illumina HiSeq 2500. TCR library preparation used molecular barcoding, with unique molecular identifiers applied to normalize quantification of the TCRbeta repertoire. The public reads were run again by TCRdb, first through fastp at Q25 and then through MiXCR, and only productive beta chains were kept. Identical CDR3 protein sequences are pooled into one entry, listed with their most common genes and DNA. This sample gives approximately 230,000 distinct CDR3 sequences in total; 24% of them show up just once. Jointly, the top ten make up about 4.8% of the sample. The receptor was derived from a female patient between 2 and 15 years old who had a stem cell transplant for congenital amegakaryocytic thrombocytopenia, so the T cells may come from the graft donor. The material sequenced was PBMCs, mostly from graft donor cells, taken 360 days after TCRalphabeta/CD19-depleted stem cell transplant.

The CDR3 protein is CSLEVGLVFHEQYF. DNA sequence: TGCAGTCTCGAGGTGGGACTAGTTTTCCACGAGCAGTACTTC. The chain is assembled from TRBV20-1 and TRBJ2-7, and TRBD2 aligns with 8 junction nucleotides. According to the germline V gene (reference sequence), CDR1 reads DFQATT and CDR2 reads SNEGSKA. Inclusive of the bounding cysteine and phenylalanine, the CDR3 is 14 residues long. Of all the DNA, just the CDR3 is kept, 42 bases in frame from base 1. The germline V end is reduced by 8 bases and the J end by 5 bases; junction bases left unmatched: 14.